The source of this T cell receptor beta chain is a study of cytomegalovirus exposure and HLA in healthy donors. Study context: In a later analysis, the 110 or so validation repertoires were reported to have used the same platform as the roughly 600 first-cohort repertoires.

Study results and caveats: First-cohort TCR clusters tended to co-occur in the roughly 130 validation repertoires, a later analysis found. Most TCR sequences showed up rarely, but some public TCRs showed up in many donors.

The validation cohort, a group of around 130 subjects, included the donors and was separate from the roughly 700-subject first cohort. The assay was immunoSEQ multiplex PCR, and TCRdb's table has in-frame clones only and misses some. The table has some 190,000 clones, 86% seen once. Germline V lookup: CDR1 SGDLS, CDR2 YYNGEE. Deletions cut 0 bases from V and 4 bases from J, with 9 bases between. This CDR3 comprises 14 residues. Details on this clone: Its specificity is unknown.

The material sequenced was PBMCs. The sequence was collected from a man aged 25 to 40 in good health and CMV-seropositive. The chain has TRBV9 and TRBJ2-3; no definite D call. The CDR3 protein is CASSVGTTADTQYF. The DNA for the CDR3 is TGTGCCAGCAGCGTAGGCACTACGGCAGATACGCAGTATTTT.